This T cell receptor (beta chain) was found in a study of shared clonotypes between healthy human individuals (dated by TCRdb to 2019 to 2021). About the full investigation: The cohort included a few men and a couple of women between 18 and 49 years of age. Different laboratories and diverse techniques were used to prepare libraries and sequence TCR repertoires, to increase sequencing depth and limit assay-specific biases. Per donor, leukapheresis produced somewhere between about 0.94 and 9 billion PBMCs. For each donor, three plates each were used for CD4 naive and CD4 memory, two plates were used for CD8 naive, and one plate was used for CD8 memory. To estimate repertoire size and how much clonotype sharing occurs between individuals, the study deeply sequenced the blood TCR repertoires of five healthy adults. The study at large found these results: Sharing across four donors was observed for 5% to 6.5% of naive CD4, under 4% of naive CD8, around 2.5% of memory CD4, and about 0.4% of memory CD8 clonotypes. The genetic and exposure-history diversity represented was limited by the small number of donors. Higher generation probabilities were observed for clonotypes shared by all four sorted-subset donors than for non-shared clonotypes. Even with the large sequencing depth, rarefaction of the sorted-subset datasets indicated that sequencing was incomplete. Sampling was restricted to blood, and TCR repertoires in tissues likely differ from the TCR repertoires found in blood. Based on pairwise subsampling, the degree of clonotype sharing among donors was expected to be affected by sequencing depth. Naive subsets generally had larger estimated clonotype richness than memory subsets did.

Regarding this clone: Its antigen is not yet known. No base qualities exist here, and no much larger clone lies one base off it.

Using the deep immunoSEQ assay, TCR CDR3 regions were amplified from genomic DNA by multiplex PCR. For each cell subset, the extracted genomic DNA was distributed evenly across all wells of several immunoSEQ 96-well plates, and each plate served as one replicate. For sorted subsets, roughly 200 ng of genomic DNA, equivalent to some 30,000 T cell genomes, went into each replicate PCR. The purified libraries were quantified using a Qubit 3.0 fluorometer, sized with a Bioanalyzer 2100, and then quantified again using the KAPA Library Quantification kit. Every immunoSEQ 96-well plate was sequenced on a dedicated single-read 150-cycle Illumina NextSeq 550 flow cell. The paper's processing steps were these. Because the immunoSEQ output held only junctional sequences and lacked quality scores, the filtering could not match the filtering applied to full-length reads. Sequences were annotated with PyIR, a Python wrapper for IgBLAST v1.9, and V/J genes and CDR3 were assigned using IMGT germline references. Reads with weak V/J assignments (E-value above 1e-6), missing CDR3, stop codons, out-of-frame junctions, or ambiguous translated residues were removed. V3J clonotypes were defined as sequences sharing the same inferred V gene, J gene, and CDR3 amino acid sequence. Percentage overlap between repertoires was calculated by dividing the number of shared unique clonotypes by the size of the smaller repertoire. Repertoire richness was assessed with RTK rarefaction, the Chao1 estimator, and Recon v2.1 estimates of unobserved clonotypes. For all TCRbeta clonotypes obtained by the gDNA method from a few donors, generation probabilities were computed with OLGA. The table was pulled from immuneACCESS by TCRdb, which kept in-frame rearrangements only. Such tables lose some clones; where checked, under half of the loss comes from unresolved V genes, and the rest has no known cause. From that table come the V and J calls and clone size; the DNA was used to work out D and trimming. In this sample the table shows roughly 2 million clones, 85% to 95% of which occur a single time. Clones ranked in the top ten supply more than 0.1% of the sample.

The donors were healthy, HIV-negative adults with no recently reported acute infections or vaccinations. Only Caucasian adults living in Nashville, Tennessee, USA were represented among the donors. CD4+ T cells were enriched through magnetic negative selection, after which naive cells were positively selected on CD45RA and the remaining negative fraction served as the memory subset. After blood collection by leukapheresis, PBMCs were isolated using Ficoll-Histopaque density gradient centrifugation and then cryopreserved in the vapor phase of liquid nitrogen. Purity and quantity of every magnetically sorted T cell population were checked by analytical flow cytometry. Genomic DNA was isolated from each sorted fraction and quantified by UV absorbance on a Nanodrop 2000c. Spanning cysteine to phenylalanine, the CDR3 consists of 15 amino acids. CDR3 DNA is the only sequence kept; it has 45 bases, read in frame from the first base. CDR1 and CDR2 are drawn from the germline V gene (reference sequence): LNHDA, SQIVND. After removal of 4 bases from V and 2 bases from J, the junction retains 4 bases not matched to a gene.

This sequence originates from a man between 18 and 29 years old in good health. The sequenced material came from naive CD4+ T cells sorted from blood. The cell subset or site label on this specimen signifies: CD45RA+ positively selected. The sequence links TRBV19 to TRBJ2-7; 11 middle bases align to TRBD2. The CDR3 protein sequence reads: CASSKGLAEAYEQYF. The nucleotides are TGTGCCAGTAGTAAGGGACTAGCGGAGGCCTACGAGCAGTACTTC.